These 14 T cell receptor beta chains were sequenced from one sample in a study of CD8 T cells in Susac syndrome. RNA totalling 0.5 to 1 ug underwent reverse transcription with random hexamers. One entry per CDR3 protein, called by TCRdb with MiXCR from the immunoSEQ multiplex PCR reads. The repertoire holds about 150,000 distinct CDR3 sequences, with approximately 95% as singletons. The specimen sequenced was CD4+ T cells from PBMCs. The receptor source for this set is a human donor with multiple sclerosis.

The chain is built from TRBV5-1 and TRBJ2-1, with D perhaps TRBD1 (5 bases). The germline V and J ends were trimmed by 5 bases and 2 bases, with 11 bases remaining between them. The germline gives CDR1 SGHRS, CDR2 YFSETQ. This CDR3 is built from 14 residues. This chain's CDR3 is CASSAGLPYNEQFF. Written as DNA, the CDR3 is TGCGCCAGCAGTGCAGGGTTGCCCTACAATGAGCAGTTCTTC. Together with reference TRBV5-1 and TRBJ2-1, the CDR3 gives the full variable domain: KAGVTQTPRYLIKTRGQQVTLSCSPISGHRSVSWYQQTPGQGLQFLFEYFSETQRNKGNFPGRFSGRQFSNSRSEMNVSTLELGDSALYLCASSAGLPYNEQFFGPGTRLTVL.

The gene calls are TRBV30 and TRBJ1-2; no definite D call. Germline V lookup: CDR1 GTSNPN, CDR2 SVGIG (reference sequence). The CDR3 extends over 13 amino acids. Trimming took 0 bases from V and 13 from J, leaving 18 bases between them. DNA for the CDR3: TGTGCCTGGAGTGTAAGAGGGAAAGGGTTCCCCACCTTC. The encoded protein is CAWSVRGKGFPTF. Supplemented by reference TRBV30 and TRBJ1-2, the full variable domain reads SQTIHQWPATLVQPVGSPLSLECTVEGTSNPNLYWYRQAAGRGLQLLFYSVGIGQISSEVPQNLSASRPQDRQFILSSKKLLLSDSGFYLCAWSVRGKGFPTFGSGTRLTVV.

The chain carries TRBV9 and TRBJ2-3, with 9 bases identical to TRBD2. CDR1 is SGDLS and CDR2 is YYNGEE in the germline V gene. V dropped 3 bases and J dropped 3; count of bases not matched to a gene: 5. The CDR3 consists of 15 residues. The CDR3 nucleotides read TGTGCCAGCAGCGCCACCCTAGCGGGAACAGATACGCAGTATTTT. It specifies CASSATLAGTDTQYF.

V usage is TRBV5-4 and J usage is TRBJ1-2; D is unresolved. V was pared by 0 bases and J by 8 bases, with 17 bases between. The CDR3 is 15 amino acids. The germline gives CDR1 SGHNT, CDR2 YYREEE (reference sequence). The CDR3 here is CASSLGYQLVRGYTF. The DNA for the CDR3 is TGTGCCAGCAGCTTGGGTTACCAGCTTGTCCGGGGCTACACCTTC. The complete variable domain, with remaining parts taken from reference TRBV5-4 and TRBJ1-2, reads ETGVTQSPTHLIKTRGQQVTLRCSSQSGHNTVSWYQQALGQGPQFIFQYYREEENGRGNFPPRFSGLQFPNYSSELNVNALELDDSALYLCASSLGYQLVRGYTFGSGTRLTVV.

V gene TRBV10-3 combines with J gene TRBJ2-3, with 7 bases aligning to TRBD2. Germline CDR1 is ENHRY and CDR2 is SYGVKD. The CDR3 is made up of 14 amino acids. V was clipped by 9 bases and J by 2 bases; unmatched bases: 8. The CDR3 region has the DNA TGTGCCATAAGCGGGGCGGATAACACAGATACGCAGTATTTT. It is translated as CAISGADNTDTQYF.

This clonotype is a singleton in its sample. The chain has TRBV7-9 and TRBJ1-4; D is unresolved. Trimming took off 0 bases at V and 6 bases at J, with 11 bases between the two ends. Germline lookup yields CDR1 SEHNR and CDR2 FQNEAQ (reference sequence). This CDR3 has 15 amino acids. The CDR3 sequence is CASSLASGIHEKLFF. CDR3 sequence (DNA): TGTGCCAGCAGCTTAGCTTCGGGTATACATGAAAAACTGTTTTTT. The full variable domain, in which reference TRBV7-9 and TRBJ1-4 provide the parts outside the CDR3, is DTGVSQNPRHKITKRGQNVTFRCDPISEHNRLYWYRQTLGQGPEFLTYFQNEAQLEKSRLLSDRFSAERPKGSFSTLEIQRTEQGDSAMYLCASSLASGIHEKLFFGSGTQLSVL.

The DNA for the CDR3 is TGTGCCAGCAGCTTCTCCCAGGGGGCCCCTAGGTCACCCCTCCACTTT. Translating it yields CASSFSQGAPRSPLHF. This chain uses TRBV28 with TRBJ1-6; 8 bases agree with TRBD1. The CDR3 has 16 amino acids. Germline values: CDR1 MDHEN, CDR2 SYDVKM. V gave up 6 bases and J gave up 10 bases; unmatched junction bases: 14.

The chain recombines TRBV5-4 with TRBJ1-2; 9 positions match TRBD1. V lost 0 bases, J lost 6 bases, and 3 bases stayed unmatched. The CDR3 has 14 amino acids. Germline V gives CDR1 SGHNT, CDR2 YYREEE (reference sequence). Here the CDR3 reads CASSLDRGQDGYTF. The CDR3 nucleotides are TGTGCCAGCAGCTTGGACAGGGGGCAAGATGGCTACACCTTC.

The gene calls are TRBV18 and TRBJ2-5; TRBD2 is a possible D gene (6 bases). Germline lookup yields CDR1 KGHSH and CDR2 LQKENI. This CDR3 region has 13 residues. The V gene lost 6 bases and the J gene lost 5 bases, with 13 bases spanning the gap. CDR3 sequence (DNA): TGTGCCAGCTCCCAGGGCGCGGGGGAGACCCAGTACTTC. Protein: CASSQGAGETQYF.

This sequence joins TRBV30 and TRBJ2-1; 7 bases agree with TRBD1. This CDR3 contains 16 residues. The V and J ends lost 3 bases and 2 bases, in that order; junction bases with no gene match: 10. Germline values: CDR1 GTSNPN, CDR2 SVGIG (reference sequence). Here the CDR3 reads CAWSPPVGGPYNEQFF. CDR3 DNA sequence: TGTGCCTGGAGCCCTCCGGTAGGGGGCCCCTACAATGAGCAGTTCTTC.

The CDR3 is CASSPGDRQETQYF. The CDR3 DNA reads as TGTGCCAGCAGCCCCGGGGACAGGCAAGAGACCCAGTACTTC. The gene calls are TRBV7-2 and TRBJ2-5; TRBD1 agrees at 8 bases. The CDR3 contains 14 residues. The V gene's germline CDR1 is SGHTA and CDR2 FQGNSA. V lost 5 bases, J lost 2 bases, and 4 bases stayed unmatched. Full variable domain (remainder filled in from reference TRBV7-2 and TRBJ2-5): GAGVSQSPSNKVTEKGKDVELRCDPISGHTALYWYRQSLGQGLEFLIYFQGNSAPDKSGLPSDRFSAERTGGSVSTLTIQRTQQEDSAVYLCASSPGDRQETQYFGPGTRLLVL.

The J gene is TRBJ2-5, the V gene TRBV10-3; D is undetermined. Germline V CDR1 and CDR2: ENHRY, SYGVKD. This CDR3 spans 13 amino acids. Trimming stripped 4 bases from V and 5 bases from J, with 11 bases between. The CDR3 DNA follows: TGTGCCATCAGTGGCCTGGAGAGGGAGACCCAGTACTTC. This translates into CAISGLERETQYF.

The rearrangement uses TRBV6-5 and TRBJ2-3, with D maybe TRBD1 (5 bases). Looked up from germline, CDR1 is MNHEY and CDR2 is SVGAGI. CDR3 length equals 13 residues. V lost 6 bases, J lost 10 bases, and 17 bases lay in between. CDR3 nucleotides: TGTGCCAGCAGCAAGACCCTACAGGTTTCGCAGTATTTT. Translating gives CASSKTLQVSQYF.

V usage is TRBV10-3 and J usage is TRBJ2-7; D may be TRBD1 (5 bases). Germline CDR1 and CDR2: ENHRY and SYGVKD. This CDR3 region has 11 residues. The germline V and J ends were trimmed by 8 bases and 9 bases, with 14 bases remaining between them. DNA for the CDR3: TGTGCCATCGGACATACAGAGAGGCAGTACTTC. As protein: CAIGHTERQYF.